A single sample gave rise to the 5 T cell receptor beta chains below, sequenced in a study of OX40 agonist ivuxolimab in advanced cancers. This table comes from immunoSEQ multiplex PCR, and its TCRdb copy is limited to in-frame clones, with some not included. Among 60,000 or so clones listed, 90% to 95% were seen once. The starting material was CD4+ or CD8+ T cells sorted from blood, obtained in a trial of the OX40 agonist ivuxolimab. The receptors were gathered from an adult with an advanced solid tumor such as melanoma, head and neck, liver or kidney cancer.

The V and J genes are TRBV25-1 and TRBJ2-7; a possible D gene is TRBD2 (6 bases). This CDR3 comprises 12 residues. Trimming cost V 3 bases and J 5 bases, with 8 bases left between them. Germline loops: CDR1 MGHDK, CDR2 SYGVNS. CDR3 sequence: CASSEEGNEQYF. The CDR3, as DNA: TGTGCCAGCAGTGAGGAGGGAAACGAGCAGTACTTC.

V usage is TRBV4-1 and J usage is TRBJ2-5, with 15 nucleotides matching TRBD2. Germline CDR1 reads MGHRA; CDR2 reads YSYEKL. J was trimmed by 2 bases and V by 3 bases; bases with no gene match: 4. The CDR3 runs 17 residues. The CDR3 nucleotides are TGCGCCAGCAGCCATCCCGGGACTAGCGGGGGGCAAGAGACCCAGTACTTC. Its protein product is CASSHPGTSGGQETQYF.

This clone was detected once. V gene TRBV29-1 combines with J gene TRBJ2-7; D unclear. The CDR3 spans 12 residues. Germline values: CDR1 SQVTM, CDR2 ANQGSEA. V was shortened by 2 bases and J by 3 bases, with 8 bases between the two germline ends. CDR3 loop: CSVEMGSYEQYF. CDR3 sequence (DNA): TGCAGCGTTGAAATGGGCAGCTACGAGCAGTACTTC.

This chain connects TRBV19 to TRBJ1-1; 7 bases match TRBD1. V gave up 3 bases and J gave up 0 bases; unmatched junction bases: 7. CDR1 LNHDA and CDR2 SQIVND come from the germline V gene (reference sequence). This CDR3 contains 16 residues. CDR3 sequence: CASSIVNRGLNTEAFF. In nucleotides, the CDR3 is TGTGCCAGTAGTATTGTAAACAGGGGCCTGAACACTGAAGCTTTCTTT.

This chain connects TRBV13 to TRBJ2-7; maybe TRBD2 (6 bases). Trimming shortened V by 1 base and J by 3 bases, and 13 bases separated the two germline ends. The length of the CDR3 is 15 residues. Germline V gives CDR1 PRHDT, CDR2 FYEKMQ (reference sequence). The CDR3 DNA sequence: TGTGCCAGCAGCTTAGAGACTGGCGGGATCTACGAGCAGTACTTC. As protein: CASSLETGGIYEQYF.